This T cell receptor beta chain is drawn from a study of a mutant IDH1 vaccine in newly diagnosed glioma. Study information: The patients were given eight vaccinations, one each in weeks 1, 3, 5, 7, 11, 15, 19 and 23. Before enrollment, the patients had been treated with radiotherapy alone, temozolomide alone, or both together. Most of them had received both.

Germline loops: CDR1 SNHLY, CDR2 FYNNEI. This CDR3 has 13 residues. Between the trimmed V and J ends, which lost 4 bases and 5 bases, there was a span of 12 bases. About this clone itself: Its antigen remains unknown.

The protocol was immunoSEQ multiplex PCR, while the TCRdb copy is restricted to in-frame clones and leaves out a portion. The data contain about 130,000 clones, 80% of them seen just once; the ten biggest clones take up 4.5% to 7%. Noted time point: week 11, during vaccination. Each dose of the vaccine consisted of 300 ug of mutant IDH1 20-mer peptide, with topical imiquimod. The clonotype comes from a man between 40 and 49 years old with glioma. V is TRBV2 and J is TRBJ2-7, with D perhaps TRBD1 (5 bases). The sequencing used PBMCs, collected from a glioma patient whose treatment included an IDH1 peptide vaccine. The DNA of the CDR3 is TGTGCCAGCAGTGTGTTCCCCAGGGACGAGCAGTACTTC. It is translated as CASSVFPRDEQYF. The variable domain in full, completed from reference TRBV2 and TRBJ2-7, reads EPEVTQTPSHQVTQMGQEVILRCVPISNHLYFYWYRQILGQKVEFLVSFYNNEISEKSEIFDDQFSVERPDGSNFTLKIRSTKLEDSAMYFCASSVFPRDEQYFGPGTRLTVT.